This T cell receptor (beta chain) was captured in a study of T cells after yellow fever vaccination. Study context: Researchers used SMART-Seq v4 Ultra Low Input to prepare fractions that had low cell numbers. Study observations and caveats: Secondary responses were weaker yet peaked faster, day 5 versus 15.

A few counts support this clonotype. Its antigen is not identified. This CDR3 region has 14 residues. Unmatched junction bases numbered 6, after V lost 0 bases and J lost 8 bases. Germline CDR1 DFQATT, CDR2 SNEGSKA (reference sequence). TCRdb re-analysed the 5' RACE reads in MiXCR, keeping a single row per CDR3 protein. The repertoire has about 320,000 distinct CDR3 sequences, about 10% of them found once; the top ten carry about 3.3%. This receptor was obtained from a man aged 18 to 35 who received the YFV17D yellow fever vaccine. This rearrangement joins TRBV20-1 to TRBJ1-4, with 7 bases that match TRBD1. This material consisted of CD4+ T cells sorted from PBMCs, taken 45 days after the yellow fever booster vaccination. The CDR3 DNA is TGCAGTGCTAGAGATCTTCAGGGGGAGGAAAAACTGTTTTTT. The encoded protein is CSARDLQGEEKLFF.